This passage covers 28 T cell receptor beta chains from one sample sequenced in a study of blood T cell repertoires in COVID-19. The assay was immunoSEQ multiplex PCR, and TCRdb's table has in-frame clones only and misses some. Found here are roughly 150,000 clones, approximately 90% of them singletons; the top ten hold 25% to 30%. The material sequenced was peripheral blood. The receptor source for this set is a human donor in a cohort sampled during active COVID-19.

The CDR3 coding sequence is TGTGCCAGCAGCCAACAGGGCAGGGGGGCCGGGGAGCTGTTTTTT. Translation gives CASSQQGRGAGELFF. The chain links TRBV3-1 (or the pseudogene TRBV3-2) to TRBJ2-2, with D maybe TRBD1 (7 bases). V lost 2 bases, J lost 6 bases, and 13 bases lay in between. The length of the CDR3 is 15 residues. CDR1 and CDR2 (germline): LGHDT, YNNKEL (reference sequence).

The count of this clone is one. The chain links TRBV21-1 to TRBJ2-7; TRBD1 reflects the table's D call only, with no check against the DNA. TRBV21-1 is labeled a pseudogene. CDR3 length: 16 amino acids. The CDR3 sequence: CASSKEGDRVVYEQYF. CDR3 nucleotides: TGTGCCAGCAGCAAAGAAGGGGACAGGGTTGTTTACGAGCAGTACTTC.

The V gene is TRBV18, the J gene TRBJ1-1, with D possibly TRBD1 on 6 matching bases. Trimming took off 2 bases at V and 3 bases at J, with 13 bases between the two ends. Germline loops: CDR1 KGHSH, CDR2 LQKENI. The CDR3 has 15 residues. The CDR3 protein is CASSPAARGYTEAFF. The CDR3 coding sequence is TGTGCCAGCTCACCAGCGGCCAGGGGTTACACTGAAGCTTTCTTT.

In DNA form, the CDR3 reads TGTGCCAGCAGCTTCCGCAGGGGTAATTCACCCCTCCACTTT. Protein: CASSFRRGNSPLHF. This chain uses TRBV7-2 with TRBJ1-6; the D gene is possibly TRBD1 (6 bases). The CDR3 consists of 14 residues. V dropped 3 bases and J dropped 6 bases, with 9 bases sitting between them. Germline-derived CDR1 and CDR2 are SGHTA and FQGNSA.

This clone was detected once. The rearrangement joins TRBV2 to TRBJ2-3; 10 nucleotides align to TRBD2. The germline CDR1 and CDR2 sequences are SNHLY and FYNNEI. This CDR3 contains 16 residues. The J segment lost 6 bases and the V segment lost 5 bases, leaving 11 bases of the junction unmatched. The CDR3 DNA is TGTGCCAGCAGTCGGTATAGCGGGGGGAACGTCGATACGCAGTATTTT. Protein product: CASSRYSGGNVDTQYF.

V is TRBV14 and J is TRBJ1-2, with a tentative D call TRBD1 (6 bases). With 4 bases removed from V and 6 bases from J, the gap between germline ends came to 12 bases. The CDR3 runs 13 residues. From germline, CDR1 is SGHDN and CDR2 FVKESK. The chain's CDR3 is CASSLRQDHGYTF. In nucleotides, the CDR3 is TGTGCCAGCAGCCTGCGACAGGATCATGGCTACACCTTC.

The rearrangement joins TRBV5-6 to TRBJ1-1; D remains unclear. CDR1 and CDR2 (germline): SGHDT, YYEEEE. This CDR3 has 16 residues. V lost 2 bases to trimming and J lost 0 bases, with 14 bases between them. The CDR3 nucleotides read TGTGCCAGCAGCTTTGAGGGAGCTGGAATGAACACTGAAGCTTTCTTT. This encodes CASSFEGAGMNTEAFF. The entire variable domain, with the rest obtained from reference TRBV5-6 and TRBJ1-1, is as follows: DAGVTQSPTHLIKTRGQQVTLRCSPKSGHDTVSWYQQALGQGPQFIFQYYEEEERQRGNFPDRFSGHQFPNYSSELNVNALLLGDSALYLCASSFEGAGMNTEAFFGQGTRLTVV.

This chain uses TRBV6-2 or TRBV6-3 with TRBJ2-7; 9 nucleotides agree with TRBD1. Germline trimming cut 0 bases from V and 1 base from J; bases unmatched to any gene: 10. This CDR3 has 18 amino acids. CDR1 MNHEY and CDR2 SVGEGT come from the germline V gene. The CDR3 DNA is TGTGCCAGCAGTTACTCTCGGGACAGGGTTGATAGGTCCTACGAGCAGTACTTC. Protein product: CASSYSRDRVDRSYEQYF.

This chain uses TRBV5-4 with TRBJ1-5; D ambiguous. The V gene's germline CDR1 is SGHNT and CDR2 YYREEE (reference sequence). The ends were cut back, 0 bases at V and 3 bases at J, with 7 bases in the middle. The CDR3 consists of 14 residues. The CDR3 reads CASSLGGLNQPQHF. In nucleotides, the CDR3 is TGTGCCAGCAGCTTGGGAGGCCTCAATCAGCCCCAGCATTTT.

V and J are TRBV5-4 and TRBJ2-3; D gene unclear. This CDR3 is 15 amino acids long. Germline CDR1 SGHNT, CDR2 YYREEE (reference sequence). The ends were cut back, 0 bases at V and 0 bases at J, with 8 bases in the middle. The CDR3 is CASSLGYSSTDTQYF. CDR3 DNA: TGTGCCAGCAGCTTGGGGTACAGTAGCACAGATACGCAGTATTTT.

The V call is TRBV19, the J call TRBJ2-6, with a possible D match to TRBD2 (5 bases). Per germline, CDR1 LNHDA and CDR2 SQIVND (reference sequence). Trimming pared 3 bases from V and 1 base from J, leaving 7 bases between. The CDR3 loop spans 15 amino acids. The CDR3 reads CASSIEGSGANVLTF. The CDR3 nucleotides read TGTGCCAGTAGTATTGAGGGATCTGGGGCCAACGTCCTGACTTTC.

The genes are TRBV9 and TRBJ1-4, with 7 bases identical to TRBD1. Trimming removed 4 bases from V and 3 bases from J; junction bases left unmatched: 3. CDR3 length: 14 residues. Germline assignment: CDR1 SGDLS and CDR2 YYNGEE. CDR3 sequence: CASSTGQSNEKLFF. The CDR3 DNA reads TGTGCCAGCAGCACGGGACAGTCTAATGAAAAACTGTTTTTT.

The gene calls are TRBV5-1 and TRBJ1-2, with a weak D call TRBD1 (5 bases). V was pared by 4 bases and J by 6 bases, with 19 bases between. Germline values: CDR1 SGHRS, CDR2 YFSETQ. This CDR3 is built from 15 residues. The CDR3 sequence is CASSPSFRGIDGYTF. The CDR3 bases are TGCGCCAGCAGCCCGTCATTCCGGGGGATCGATGGCTACACCTTC.

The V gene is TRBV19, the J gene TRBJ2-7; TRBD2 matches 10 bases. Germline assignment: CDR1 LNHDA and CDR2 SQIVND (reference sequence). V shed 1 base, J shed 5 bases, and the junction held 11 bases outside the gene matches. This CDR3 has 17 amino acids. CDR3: CASSIVGRGLASDEQYF. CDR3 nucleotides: TGTGCCAGTAGTATAGTCGGAAGGGGACTAGCGTCTGACGAGCAGTACTTC.

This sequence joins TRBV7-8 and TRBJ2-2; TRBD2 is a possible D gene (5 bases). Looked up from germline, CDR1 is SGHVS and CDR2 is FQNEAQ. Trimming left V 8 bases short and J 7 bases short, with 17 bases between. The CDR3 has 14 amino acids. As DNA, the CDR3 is TGTGCCAGCGGAGGAGCTCCTTCCGACGGGGAGCTGTTTTTT. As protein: CASGGAPSDGELFF. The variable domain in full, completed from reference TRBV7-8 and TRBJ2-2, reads GAGVSQSPRYKVAKRGQDVALRCDPISGHVSLFWYQQALGQGPEFLTYFQNEAQLDKSGLPSDRFFAERPEGSVSTLKIQRTQQEDSAVYLCASGGAPSDGELFFGEGSRLTVL.

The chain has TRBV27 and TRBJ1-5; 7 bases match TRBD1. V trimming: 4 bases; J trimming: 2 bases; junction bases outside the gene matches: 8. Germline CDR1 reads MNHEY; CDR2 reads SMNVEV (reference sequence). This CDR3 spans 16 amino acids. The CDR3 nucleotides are TGTGCCAGCAGTTCCTTACAGGGGCTGGGCAATCAGCCCCAGCATTTT. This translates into CASSSLQGLGNQPQHF.

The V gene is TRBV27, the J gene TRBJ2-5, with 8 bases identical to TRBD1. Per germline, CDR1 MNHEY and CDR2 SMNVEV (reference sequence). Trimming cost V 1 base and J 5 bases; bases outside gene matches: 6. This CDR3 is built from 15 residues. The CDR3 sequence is CASSLFLRTGETQYF. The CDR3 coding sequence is TGTGCCAGCAGTTTATTCTTAAGGACAGGGGAGACCCAGTACTTC.

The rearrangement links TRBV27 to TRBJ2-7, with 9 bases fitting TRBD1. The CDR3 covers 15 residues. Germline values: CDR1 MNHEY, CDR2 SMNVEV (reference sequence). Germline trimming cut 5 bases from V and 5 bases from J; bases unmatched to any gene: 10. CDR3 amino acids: CASSPRTGEVHEQYF. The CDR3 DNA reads TGTGCCAGCAGTCCCCGGACAGGGGAGGTCCACGAGCAGTACTTC.

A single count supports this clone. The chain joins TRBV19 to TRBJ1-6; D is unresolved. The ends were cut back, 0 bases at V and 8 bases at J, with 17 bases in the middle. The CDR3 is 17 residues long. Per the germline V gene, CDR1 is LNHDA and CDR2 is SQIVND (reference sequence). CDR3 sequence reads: CASSIELGGQAHSPLHF. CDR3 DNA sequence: TGTGCCAGTAGTATAGAGCTCGGAGGGCAGGCCCATTCACCCCTCCACTTT.

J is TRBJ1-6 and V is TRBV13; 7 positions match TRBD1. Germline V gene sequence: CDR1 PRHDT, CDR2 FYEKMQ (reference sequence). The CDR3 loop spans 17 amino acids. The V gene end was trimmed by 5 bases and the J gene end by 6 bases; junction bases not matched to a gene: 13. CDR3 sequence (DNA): TGTGCCAGCAGCCCAGGGGGAGAAGGGGGGCTTAATTCACCCCTCCACTTT. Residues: CASSPGGEGGLNSPLHF. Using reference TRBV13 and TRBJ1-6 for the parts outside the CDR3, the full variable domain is AAGVIQSPRHLIKEKRETATLKCYPIPRHDTVYWYQQGPGQDPQFLISFYEKMQSDKGSIPDRFSAQQFSDYHSELNMSSLELGDSALYFCASSPGGEGGLNSPLHFGNGTRLTVT.

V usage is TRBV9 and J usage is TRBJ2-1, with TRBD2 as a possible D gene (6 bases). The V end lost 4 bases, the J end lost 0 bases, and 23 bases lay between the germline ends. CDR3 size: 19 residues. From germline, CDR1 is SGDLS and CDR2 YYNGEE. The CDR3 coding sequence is TGTGCCAGCAGCCCGGCCCCCCCTAGGGCGGGGAGCTCCTACAATGAGCAGTTCTTC. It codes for CASSPAPPRAGSSYNEQFF. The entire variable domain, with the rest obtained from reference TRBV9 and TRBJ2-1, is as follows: DSGVTQTPKHLITATGQRVTLRCSPRSGDLSVYWYQQSLDQGLQFLIQYYNGEERAKGNILERFSAQQFPDLHSELNLSSLELGDSALYFCASSPAPPRAGSSYNEQFFGPGTRLTVL.

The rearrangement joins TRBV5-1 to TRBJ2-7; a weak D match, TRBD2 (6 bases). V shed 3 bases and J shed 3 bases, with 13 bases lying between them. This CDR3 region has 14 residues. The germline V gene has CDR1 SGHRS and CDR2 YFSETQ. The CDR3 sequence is CASSSLEGGYEQYF. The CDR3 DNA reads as TGCGCCAGCAGCTCCCTTGAGGGAGGCTACGAGCAGTACTTC.

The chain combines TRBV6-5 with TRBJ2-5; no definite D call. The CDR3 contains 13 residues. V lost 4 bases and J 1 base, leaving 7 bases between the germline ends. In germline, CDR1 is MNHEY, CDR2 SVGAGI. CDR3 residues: CASSSPLQETQYF. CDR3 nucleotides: TGTGCCAGCAGTTCCCCCCTCCAAGAGACCCAGTACTTC.

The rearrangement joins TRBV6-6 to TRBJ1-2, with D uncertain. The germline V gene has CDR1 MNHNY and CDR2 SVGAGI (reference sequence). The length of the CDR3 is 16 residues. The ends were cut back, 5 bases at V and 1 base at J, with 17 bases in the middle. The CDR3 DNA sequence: TGTGCCAGCAGTCACGAGGCCGCCGCTTTTAACTATGGCTACACCTTC. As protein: CASSHEAAAFNYGYTF.

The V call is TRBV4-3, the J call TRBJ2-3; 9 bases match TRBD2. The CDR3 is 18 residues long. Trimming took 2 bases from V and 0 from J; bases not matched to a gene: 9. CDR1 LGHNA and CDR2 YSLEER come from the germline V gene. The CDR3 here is CASSQTRGGQASTDTQYF. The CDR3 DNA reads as TGCGCCAGCAGCCAAACGCGGGGGGGTCAAGCTAGCACAGATACGCAGTATTTT.

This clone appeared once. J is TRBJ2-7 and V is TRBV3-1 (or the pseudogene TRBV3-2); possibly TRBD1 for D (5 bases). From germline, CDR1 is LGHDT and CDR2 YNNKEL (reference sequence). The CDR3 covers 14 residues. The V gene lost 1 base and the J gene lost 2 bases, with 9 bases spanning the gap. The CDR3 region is CASSQVWGPYEQYF. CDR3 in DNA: TGTGCCAGCAGCCAAGTTTGGGGCCCCTACGAGCAGTACTTC.

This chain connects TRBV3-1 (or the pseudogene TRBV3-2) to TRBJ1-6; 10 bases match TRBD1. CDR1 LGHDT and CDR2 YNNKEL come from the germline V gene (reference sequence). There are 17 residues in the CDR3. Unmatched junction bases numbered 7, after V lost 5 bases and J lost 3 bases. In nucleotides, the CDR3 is TGTGCCAGCAGCGGCCGGACAGGGGGGAACTATAATTCACCCCTCCACTTT. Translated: CASSGRTGGNYNSPLHF.

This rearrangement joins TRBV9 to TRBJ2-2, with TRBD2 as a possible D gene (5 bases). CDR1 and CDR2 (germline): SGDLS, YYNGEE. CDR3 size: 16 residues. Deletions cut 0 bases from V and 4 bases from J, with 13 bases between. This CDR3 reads CASSVVRGPGTGELFF. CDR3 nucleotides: TGTGCCAGCAGCGTAGTTCGCGGGCCGGGCACCGGGGAGCTGTTTTTT.